Shown below are 10 T cell receptor beta chains from a single sample sequenced in a study of blood T cell repertoires in COVID-19. Libraries were prepared by immunoSEQ multiplex PCR; TCRdb keeps only in-frame clonotypes and omits some of them. The sample records tens of thousands of clones, 65% to 85% being singletons. The specimen sequenced was peripheral blood. The receptor set was obtained from a man aged 65 to 85 with COVID-19, enrolled during active disease.

This clone appeared a single time. The chain joins TRBV28 to TRBJ1-2; 12 nucleotides match TRBD1. V was clipped by 4 bases and J by 5 bases; unmatched bases: 2. The CDR3 runs to 14 residues. Germline CDR1 MDHEN, CDR2 SYDVKM. The CDR3 coding sequence is TGTGCCAGCAGTTCGGGACAGGGGGCGTATGGCTACACCTTC. It is translated as CASSSGQGAYGYTF.

This chain joins TRBV5-6 and TRBJ1-2; weak D call: TRBD1 (5 bases). The germline V gene has CDR1 SGHDT and CDR2 YYEEEE. This CDR3 spans 14 amino acids. Trimming removed 0 bases at V and 4 bases at J, with 10 bases between. The CDR3 protein is CASSLGGRVYGYTF. CDR3 sequence (DNA): TGTGCCAGCAGCTTGGGGGGCAGGGTCTATGGCTACACCTTC.

The CDR3 reads CSASLPGDYGYTF. CDR3 sequence (DNA): TGCAGTGCTAGTTTACCCGGGGACTATGGCTACACCTTC. The chain uses TRBV20-1 and TRBJ1-2; no firm D call. The ends were cut back, 3 bases at V and 3 bases at J, with 11 bases in the middle. Per the germline V gene, CDR1 is DFQATT and CDR2 is SNEGSKA (reference sequence). The CDR3 runs 13 residues.

The V call is TRBV4-1, the J call TRBJ1-6, with TRBD1 matching over 7 bases. This CDR3 spans 16 amino acids. Trimming at V came to 1 base and at J to 6 bases, leaving 6 bases not matched to a gene. The germline V gene encodes CDR1 MGHRA and CDR2 YSYEKL. The CDR3 protein is CASSQVIQGINSPLHF. CDR3 DNA sequence: TGCGCCAGCAGCCAAGTCATACAGGGGATTAATTCACCCCTCCACTTT.

The gene calls are TRBV6-2 or TRBV6-3 and TRBJ1-1; D unresolved. Trimming cost V 0 bases and J 3 bases, with 14 bases left between them. Germline loops: CDR1 MNHEY, CDR2 SVGEGT. The length of the CDR3 is 16 residues. Here the CDR3 reads CASSYSPGRRYTEAFF. The CDR3 DNA sequence: TGTGCCAGCAGTTACTCCCCAGGTAGGAGGTACACTGAAGCTTTCTTT.

J is TRBJ1-3 and V is TRBV4-3; possibly TRBD1 for D (5 bases). The V gene lost 1 base and the J gene lost 2 bases, with 15 bases spanning the gap. The CDR3 runs to 17 residues. CDR1 and CDR2 from the germline V gene are LGHNA and YSLEER. This chain's CDR3 is CASSQAFRGSTGNTIYF. The CDR3 coding sequence is TGCGCCAGCAGCCAAGCTTTCCGGGGGTCAACTGGAAACACCATATATTTT.

This rearrangement joins TRBV6-2 or TRBV6-3 to TRBJ2-1; a weak D match, TRBD2 (5 bases). Germline V lookup: CDR1 MNHEY, CDR2 SVGEGT. The CDR3 is made up of 15 amino acids. V was clipped by 0 bases and J by 8 bases, with 14 bases between them. In DNA form, the CDR3 reads TGTGCCAGCAGTTACTCCCACAATACGAGGGATGAGCAGTTCTTC. It translates to CASSYSHNTRDEQFF.

The J gene is TRBJ1-6, the V gene TRBV7-2; tentatively, D is TRBD1 (6 bases). The CDR3 length is 13 residues. Trimming pared 9 bases from V and 7 bases from J, leaving 13 bases between. CDR1 and CDR2 from the germline V gene are SGHTA and FQGNSA. The CDR3 DNA is TGTGCCAGGGGGGTACAGGGAAATTCACCCCTCCACTTT. Encoded protein: CARGVQGNSPLHF. The full variable domain, with the rest looked up from reference TRBV7-2 and TRBJ1-6, is GAGVSQSPSNKVTEKGKDVELRCDPISGHTALYWYRQSLGQGLEFLIYFQGNSAPDKSGLPSDRFSAERTGGSVSTLTIQRTQQEDSAVYLCARGVQGNSPLHFGNGTRLTVT.

The chain is built from TRBV5-1 and TRBJ1-1; the match to TRBD1 covers 11 bases. Per the germline V gene, CDR1 is SGHRS and CDR2 is YFSETQ. V was pared by 0 bases and J by 4 bases, with 8 bases of the junction left unmatched. This CDR3 comprises 17 residues. In DNA form, the CDR3 reads TGCGCCAGCAGCTTGGAAGGACAGGGGGCATTGGGCACTGAAGCTTTCTTT. This codes for CASSLEGQGALGTEAFF.

The chain has TRBV28 and TRBJ2-7; 9 bases fit TRBD2. Germline loops: CDR1 MDHEN, CDR2 SYDVKM. This CDR3 has 16 amino acids. Trimming removed 3 bases from V and 6 bases from J; junction bases left unmatched: 12. The CDR3 coding sequence is TGTGCCAGCAGTTTTGCGGGGGCGGGAGGGCCTGGCGAGCAGTACTTC. It is translated as CASSFAGAGGPGEQYF. Based on the CDR3 plus reference TRBV28 and TRBJ2-7, the full variable domain is DVKVTQSSRYLVKRTGEKVFLECVQDMDHENMFWYRQDPGLGLRLIYFSYDVKMKEKGDIPEGYSVSREKKERFSLILESASTNQTSMYLCASSFAGAGGPGEQYFGPGTRLTVT.